A single sample gave rise to the 8 T cell receptor beta chains below, sequenced in a study of blood T cell repertoires in COVID-19. Here immunoSEQ multiplex PCR was the method, and the copy in TCRdb shows in-frame clones only, minus some. This table has hundreds of thousands of clones, about 90% appearing once. Sequencing input: peripheral blood. The receptors shown here come from a woman in her late teens or twenties with acute or convalescent COVID-19.

The chain joins TRBV21-1 to TRBJ2-7; TRBD2 reflects the table's D call only, with no check against the DNA. TRBV21-1 constitutes a pseudogene. This CDR3 has 17 amino acids. DNA of the CDR3: TGTGCCAGCAGCAATGCGGGAGGCGACAGAAGAATCTACGAGCAGTACTTC. This encodes CASSNAGGDRRIYEQYF.

The chain combines TRBV11-2 with TRBJ1-1, with D maybe TRBD1 (5 bases). CDR1 and CDR2 from the germline V gene are SGHAT and FQNNGV. V gave up 5 bases and J gave up 1 base, with 14 bases separating them. The CDR3 sequence is 15 residues long. The CDR3 here is CASSQGGRQNTEAFF. CDR3 nucleotide sequence: TGTGCCAGCAGCCAGGGAGGGAGACAGAACACTGAAGCTTTCTTT.

The chain joins TRBV5-4 to TRBJ2-7; 7 bases are a match to TRBD1. The CDR3 length is 15 residues. V shed 5 bases, J shed 2 bases, and the junction held 10 bases outside the gene matches. CDR1 and CDR2 from the germline V gene are SGHNT and YYREEE (reference sequence). CDR3 sequence: CASRPGTVSTYEQYF. The CDR3 nucleotides read TGTGCCAGCAGGCCCGGGACAGTAAGTACCTACGAGCAGTACTTC.

This clone was recorded only once. The chain joins TRBV3-1 (or the pseudogene TRBV3-2) to TRBJ1-1; D remains unclear. The V gene's germline CDR1 is LGHDT and CDR2 YNNKEL (reference sequence). Between the trimmed V and J ends, which lost 4 bases and 4 bases, there was a span of 10 bases. CDR3 length: 13 amino acids. The CDR3 DNA sequence: TGTGCCAGCAGCCTCGGGTCCGGCACTGAAGCTTTCTTT. Translated, it gives CASSLGSGTEAFF.

This chain joins TRBV6-5 and TRBJ2-7, with D possibly being TRBD2 (6 bases). The V gene's germline CDR1 is MNHEY and CDR2 SVGAGI. Between the trimmed V and J ends, which lost 6 bases and 1 base, there was a span of 13 bases. CDR3 length: 14 amino acids. This chain's CDR3 is CASRPDGGSYEQYF. DNA of the CDR3: TGTGCCAGCAGGCCGGACGGAGGGTCCTACGAGCAGTACTTC.

J is TRBJ2-5 and V is TRBV12-3 or TRBV12-4, with unresolved D. The CDR3 consists of 12 residues. Trimming cost V 2 bases and J 6 bases, with 7 bases left between them. The CDR3: CASSLWRKTQYF. As DNA, the CDR3 is TGTGCCAGCAGTTTATGGCGGAAGACCCAGTACTTC.

This clone appeared once. The V and J genes are TRBV3-1 (or the pseudogene TRBV3-2) and TRBJ2-1; 7 nucleotides line up with TRBD2. In germline, CDR1 is LGHDT, CDR2 YNNKEL (reference sequence). This CDR3 has 16 amino acids. With V trimmed by 0 bases and J by 1 base, 3 bases remained unmatched. The CDR3 nucleotides are TGTGCCAGCAGCCAAGAGGGACTATGGTCCTACAATGAGCAGTTCTTC. Residues: CASSQEGLWSYNEQFF.

V gene TRBV5-4 combines with J gene TRBJ1-1, with TRBD1 matching 10 bases. Trimming at V came to 5 bases and at J to 5 bases, leaving 6 bases not matched to a gene. Looked up from germline, CDR1 is SGHNT and CDR2 is YYREEE (reference sequence). This CDR3 is built from 14 residues. The CDR3 is CASRRTGGRTEAFF. Here the CDR3 DNA reads TGTGCCAGCAGGAGGACAGGGGGTAGGACTGAAGCTTTCTTT.